A selection of T cell receptor beta chains follows, all from one sample in a study of shared clonotypes between healthy human individuals. TCRdb's copy holds only in-frame clones and misses some; the assay was immunoSEQ multiplex PCR. The sample contains around 2.5 million clones, approximately 93% of which appear only once. Sequenced: naive CD4+ T cells from PBMCs. The receptors shown here come from a man aged 18 to 30 in good health. Some clones in this sample may be carry-over from other donors' samples. CDR3s include the opening cysteine and the closing phenylalanine or tryptophan. Fields, in order: clone size, D gene, J gene, V gene, CDR3 protein, CDR3 DNA. D genes are given only for firm matches. Size values are once, few and many counts, or a class for expanded clones, and some rows have none.

NA	TRBD1	TRBJ1-2	TRBV28	CASRPDRATYYGYTF	TGTGCCAGCAGGCCGGACAGGGCGACTTACTATGGCTACACCTTC
NA	TRBD1	TRBJ2-3	TRBV2	CASVPGQGVGTDTQYF	TGTGCCAGTGTTCCGGGGCAGGGGGTTGGCACAGATACGCAGTATTTT
NA	NA	TRBJ2-7	TRBV28	CASTPSAGTGYEQYF	TGTGCCAGCACCCCCTCGGCAGGGACGGGCTACGAGCAGTACTTC
NA	NA	TRBJ2-1	TRBV5-4	CASSLGRIDNEQFF	TGTGCCAGCAGCTTGGGACGGATCGACAATGAGCAGTTCTTC
NA	NA	TRBJ1-1	TRBV10-3	CAINTRLTTEAFF	TGTGCCATCAATACGAGGTTGACCACTGAAGCTTTCTTT
once	NA	TRBJ2-7	TRBV5-1	CASSLSGLLSYEQYF	TGCGCCAGCAGCTTGTCAGGGCTTCTCTCCTACGAGCAGTACTTC
NA	NA	TRBJ1-3	TRBV19	CASSPGWSSGNTIYF	TGTGCCAGTAGTCCGGGTTGGAGCTCTGGAAACACCATATATTTT
NA	TRBD1	TRBJ1-1	TRBV19	CASTVSSGGYGKAFF	TGTGCCAGTACCGTGAGTTCAGGGGGCTATGGAAAAGCTTTCTTT
NA	NA	TRBJ2-1	TRBV5-1	CASSLLSGSSYNEQFF	TGCGCCAGCAGCTTGTTAAGCGGTAGCTCCTACAATGAGCAGTTCTTC
NA	NA	TRBJ2-7	TRBV9	CASSVARAPYEQYF	TGTGCCAGCAGCGTAGCGCGGGCCCCCTACGAGCAGTACTTC
NA	NA	TRBJ1-3	TRBV6-5	CAAGSSGNTIYF	TGTGCCGCAGGGTCCTCTGGAAACACCATATATTTT
NA	NA	TRBJ1-2	TRBV27	CASSLYRGGYGYTF	TGTGCCAGCAGTTTATATCGGGGGGGGTATGGCTACACCTTC
NA	NA	TRBJ2-2	TRBV11-2	CASSLRLGGTGELFF	TGTGCCAGCAGCTTACGGCTCGGCGGCACCGGGGAGCTGTTTTTT
NA	NA	TRBJ1-2	TRBV6-1	CASSFGQLYGYTF	TGTGCCAGCAGTTTCGGACAGCTCTATGGCTACACCTTC
NA	NA	TRBJ2-1	TRBV29-1	CSVSKGPARGNEQFF	TGCAGCGTCTCCAAGGGTCCAGCGAGGGGGAATGAGCAGTTCTTC
NA	TRBD1	TRBJ1-1	TRBV2	CASIGTGVRNTEAFF	TGTGCCAGCATCGGAACAGGGGTTCGGAACACTGAAGCTTTCTTT
NA	NA	TRBJ1-1	TRBV6-5	CASSVTVNTEAFF	TGTGCCAGCAGTGTCACGGTGAACACTGAAGCTTTCTTT
NA	NA	TRBJ2-7	TRBV7-9	CASSFQAADSYEQYF	TGTGCCAGCAGCTTCCAGGCAGCGGACTCCTACGAGCAGTACTTC
NA	NA	TRBJ1-1	TRBV10-3	CAISNRNTEAFF	TGTGCCATCAGTAACAGGAACACTGAAGCTTTCTTT
NA	NA	TRBJ2-3	TRBV9	CASSPLGRFLSTDTQYF	TGTGCCAGCAGCCCCCTGGGTCGGTTTTTGAGCACAGATACGCAGTATTTT
NA	TRBD1	TRBJ1-3	TRBV18	CASSPQPGQGSGNTIYF	TGTGCCAGCTCACCCCAACCGGGACAGGGCTCTGGAAACACCATATATTTT
few	TRBD1	TRBJ1-5	TRBV2	CASSGTGARQPQHF	TGTGCCAGCAGTGGCACAGGGGCCAGGCAGCCCCAGCATTTT
NA	NA	TRBJ2-2	TRBV4-2	CASSQDQVVTGELFF	TGTGCCAGCAGCCAAGATCAGGTAGTCACCGGGGAGCTGTTTTTT
NA	TRBD1	TRBJ2-2	TRBV28	CASSQGQGNTGELFF	TGTGCCAGCAGTCAGGGACAGGGGAACACCGGGGAGCTGTTTTTT
NA	TRBD1	TRBJ2-4	TRBV19	CATGTEKNIQYF	TGTGCCACTGGGACAGAAAAAAACATTCAGTACTTC
NA	NA	TRBJ2-5	TRBV7-3	CASSSGKTQYF	TGTGCCAGCAGCTCTGGGAAGACCCAGTACTTC
NA	NA	TRBJ2-7	TRBV14	CASSQVGQGRSYEQYF	TGTGCCAGCAGCCAAGTTGGGCAGGGTAGGTCCTACGAGCAGTACTTC
NA	TRBD2	TRBJ2-3	TRBV5-1	CASSWGLAGGPATDTQYF	TGCGCCAGCAGCTGGGGACTAGCGGGAGGGCCGGCGACAGATACGCAGTATTTT
few	NA	TRBJ1-2	TRBV28	CASSLDPTDYGYTF	TGTGCCAGCAGTCTAGATCCGACAGACTATGGCTACACCTTC
NA	NA	TRBJ2-7	TRBV6-5	CASSRTGSGSYEQYF	TGTGCCAGCAGCCGGACCGGGAGCGGCTCCTACGAGCAGTACTTC
once	TRBD2	TRBJ2-7	TRBV6-1	CASGARLAGREEQYF	TGTGCCAGCGGGGCCCGACTAGCAGGGAGGGAGGAGCAGTACTTC
NA	NA	TRBJ2-5	TRBV7-7	CASSEGSGYQETQYF	TGTGCCAGCAGCGAGGGGTCAGGGTACCAAGAGACCCAGTACTTC